One and the same sample provided the 9 T cell receptor beta chains below, sequenced in a study of memory CD4+ T cells and cytomegalovirus serostatus. The sort gate was single viable CD3+CD4+CD8-CD45RO+ cells for memory CD4+ T cells. Clones were read by immunoSEQ multiplex PCR, and TCRdb kept only the in-frame ones, dropping some. The sample yields over 25,000 clones, about 76% seen once. Sequencing input: memory CD4+ T cells from blood. The receptors come from an adult in good health and CMV-seronegative.

J is TRBJ2-7 and V is TRBV11-3; D might be TRBD1 or TRBD2, each matching 5 bases. V lost 5 bases, J lost 2 bases, and 10 bases lay in between. Per the germline V gene, CDR1 is SGHNT and CDR2 is YENEEA. This CDR3 is 13 amino acids long. In DNA form, the CDR3 reads TGTGCCAGCAGCCCTCGGGGCGCCTACGAGCAGTACTTC. Translating gives CASSPRGAYEQYF.

The genes are TRBV2 and TRBJ1-5, with TRBD1 identical over 9 bases. Trimming cost V 8 bases and J 0 bases; bases outside gene matches: 8. The CDR3 is 16 residues long. Looked up from germline, CDR1 is SNHLY and CDR2 is FYNNEI. For the CDR3, the DNA is TGTGCCAGCCAAAGACAGGGGGGACTTAGCAATCAGCCCCAGCATTTT. Amino acids: CASQRQGGLSNQPQHF.

This chain links TRBV27 with TRBJ2-3, with 9 bases lining up with TRBD1. The CDR3 has 16 residues. From germline, CDR1 is MNHEY and CDR2 SMNVEV (reference sequence). V dropped 0 bases and J dropped 2; count of bases not matched to a gene: 3. This CDR3 is CASSLSGTGYTDTQYF. The CDR3 DNA reads as TGTGCCAGCAGTTTATCCGGGACAGGGTACACAGATACGCAGTATTTT.

The chain employs TRBV30 and TRBJ1-5; 10 nucleotides match TRBD1. V lost 5 bases and J lost 4; bases outside the gene matches: 2. This CDR3 region has 13 residues. The germline CDR1 and CDR2 sequences are GTSNPN and SVGIG (reference sequence). The CDR3 DNA reads TGTGCCTGGCGACAGGGGGCTAATCAGCCCCAGCATTTT. Protein: CAWRQGANQPQHF.

The chain couples TRBV18 to TRBJ2-3; 10 bases are shared with TRBD2. Germline CDR1 reads KGHSH; CDR2 reads LQKENI. This CDR3 is built from 20 residues. Trimming took 6 bases from V and 3 from J; bases not matched to a gene: 21. CDR3 amino acids: CASSLQGTSDTRTGTDTQYF. Written as DNA, the CDR3 is TGTGCCAGCTCGCTCCAAGGGACTAGCGATACTCGCACAGGGACAGATACGCAGTATTTT.

The genes are TRBV11-1 and TRBJ2-7, with 11 positions matching TRBD2. After removal of 5 bases from V and 7 bases from J, the junction contained 4 bases not matched to a gene. Germline V lookup: CDR1 SGHAT, CDR2 FQDESV (reference sequence). The CDR3 is made up of 13 amino acids. CDR3 nucleotide sequence: TGTGCCAGCAGCCGACTAGCGGGGCAGGAGCAGTACTTC. This codes for CASSRLAGQEQYF.

This clone was seen a single time. The junction differs from germline at one of its ends, possibly a read error. The chain couples TRBV7-9 to TRBJ1-4, with 8 bases aligning to TRBD1. CDR3 length equals 15 residues. Germline loops: CDR1 SEHNR, CDR2 FQNEAQ (reference sequence). As DNA, the CDR3 is TGTGCCAGCAGCCTAGCAGGGACAGGTGATGAAAAACTGTTTTTT. Amino acids: CASSLAGTGDEKLFF.

The chain employs TRBV6-1 and TRBJ2-7; D is perhaps TRBD1 or TRBD2 (6 bases each). CDR1 is MNHNS and CDR2 is SASEGT in the germline V gene. The CDR3 spans 14 residues. The germline V and J ends were trimmed by 4 bases and 2 bases, with 12 bases remaining between them. The CDR3 reads CASSVTGAPYEQYF. The DNA for the CDR3 is TGTGCCAGCAGTGTTACGGGGGCGCCCTACGAGCAGTACTTC.

This rearrangement joins TRBV7-2 to TRBJ2-7; perhaps TRBD1 as D (5 bases). The length of the CDR3 is 13 residues. The germline V gene encodes CDR1 SGHTA and CDR2 FQGNSA. Trimming removed 7 bases from V and 0 bases from J, with 10 bases in between. This chain's CDR3 is CASKQDNSYEQYF. The DNA for the CDR3 is TGTGCCAGCAAACAGGATAACTCCTACGAGCAGTACTTC.